Presented here are 2 T cell receptor beta chains from one specimen sequenced in a study of T cells in Graves' hyperthyroidism and ophthalmopathy. Researchers amplified the TCR beta CDR3 regions from RNA transcripts. During a first-round RT-PCR of the TCR CDR3, the HTBI primer set was used. Each CDR3 protein is one row after TCRdb ran MiXCR on the multiplex PCR reads. The sample holds 560,000 or so distinct CDR3 sequences, about 20% seen once. The sample consisted of blood. Source of these receptors: a middle-aged man with Graves' ophthalmopathy.

This clonotype was picked up a small number of times. A junction end diverges from the germline sequence, so it may reflect a read error. The chain is built from TRBV2 and TRBJ2-2, with 11 positions matching TRBD1. CDR1 is SNHLY, CDR2 FYNNEI, per germline. This CDR3 contains 15 residues. The CDR3 DNA reads TGTGCCAGCAGCCGGGACAGGGGGAACGCCGGGGAGCTGTTTTTT. The encoded protein is CASSRDRGNAGELFF.

This clonotype was seen a handful of times. V and J are TRBV10-3 and TRBJ2-7, with TRBD2 identical over 10 bases. The CDR3 runs 14 residues. J gave up 7 bases and V 8 bases, and 11 bases lay outside the gene matches. Germline V gene data show CDR1 as ENHRY and CDR2 as SYGVKD. CDR3 sequence: CAISSGRGLGEQYF. Here the CDR3 DNA reads TGTGCCATCTCAAGCGGGAGGGGCCTGGGGGAGCAGTACTTC.